The text below deals with one T cell receptor beta chain. Antigen: not known. The sample is drawn from a study of monozygotic twins with inflammatory bowel disease. This CDR3 comprises 15 residues. Looked up from germline, CDR1 is DFQATT and CDR2 is SNEGSKA (reference sequence). From the 5' RACE reads, TCRdb lists one entry per CDR3 protein and no DNA. The table lists a few hundred thousand distinct CDR3 sequences. Study-level points and caveats: In the analysis, different T cell subtypes could not be told apart. Healthy co-twins, by inverse Simpson, had higher TCRbeta diversity than their siblings with IBD. Results did not support any single strong IBD-associated signal or clonotype.

Phlebotomy per donor yielded a single 2.5 ml blood sample. The sequencing sample was made of blood. This TCR was sampled from a human donor with ulcerative colitis or Crohn's disease, or a healthy co-twin of an affected twin (not recorded which). The chain carries TRBV20-1 and TRBJ1-3; TCRdb returns TRBD1, unconfirmable since there is no DNA. CDR3 sequence reads: CSAYTTGGNGNTIYF.